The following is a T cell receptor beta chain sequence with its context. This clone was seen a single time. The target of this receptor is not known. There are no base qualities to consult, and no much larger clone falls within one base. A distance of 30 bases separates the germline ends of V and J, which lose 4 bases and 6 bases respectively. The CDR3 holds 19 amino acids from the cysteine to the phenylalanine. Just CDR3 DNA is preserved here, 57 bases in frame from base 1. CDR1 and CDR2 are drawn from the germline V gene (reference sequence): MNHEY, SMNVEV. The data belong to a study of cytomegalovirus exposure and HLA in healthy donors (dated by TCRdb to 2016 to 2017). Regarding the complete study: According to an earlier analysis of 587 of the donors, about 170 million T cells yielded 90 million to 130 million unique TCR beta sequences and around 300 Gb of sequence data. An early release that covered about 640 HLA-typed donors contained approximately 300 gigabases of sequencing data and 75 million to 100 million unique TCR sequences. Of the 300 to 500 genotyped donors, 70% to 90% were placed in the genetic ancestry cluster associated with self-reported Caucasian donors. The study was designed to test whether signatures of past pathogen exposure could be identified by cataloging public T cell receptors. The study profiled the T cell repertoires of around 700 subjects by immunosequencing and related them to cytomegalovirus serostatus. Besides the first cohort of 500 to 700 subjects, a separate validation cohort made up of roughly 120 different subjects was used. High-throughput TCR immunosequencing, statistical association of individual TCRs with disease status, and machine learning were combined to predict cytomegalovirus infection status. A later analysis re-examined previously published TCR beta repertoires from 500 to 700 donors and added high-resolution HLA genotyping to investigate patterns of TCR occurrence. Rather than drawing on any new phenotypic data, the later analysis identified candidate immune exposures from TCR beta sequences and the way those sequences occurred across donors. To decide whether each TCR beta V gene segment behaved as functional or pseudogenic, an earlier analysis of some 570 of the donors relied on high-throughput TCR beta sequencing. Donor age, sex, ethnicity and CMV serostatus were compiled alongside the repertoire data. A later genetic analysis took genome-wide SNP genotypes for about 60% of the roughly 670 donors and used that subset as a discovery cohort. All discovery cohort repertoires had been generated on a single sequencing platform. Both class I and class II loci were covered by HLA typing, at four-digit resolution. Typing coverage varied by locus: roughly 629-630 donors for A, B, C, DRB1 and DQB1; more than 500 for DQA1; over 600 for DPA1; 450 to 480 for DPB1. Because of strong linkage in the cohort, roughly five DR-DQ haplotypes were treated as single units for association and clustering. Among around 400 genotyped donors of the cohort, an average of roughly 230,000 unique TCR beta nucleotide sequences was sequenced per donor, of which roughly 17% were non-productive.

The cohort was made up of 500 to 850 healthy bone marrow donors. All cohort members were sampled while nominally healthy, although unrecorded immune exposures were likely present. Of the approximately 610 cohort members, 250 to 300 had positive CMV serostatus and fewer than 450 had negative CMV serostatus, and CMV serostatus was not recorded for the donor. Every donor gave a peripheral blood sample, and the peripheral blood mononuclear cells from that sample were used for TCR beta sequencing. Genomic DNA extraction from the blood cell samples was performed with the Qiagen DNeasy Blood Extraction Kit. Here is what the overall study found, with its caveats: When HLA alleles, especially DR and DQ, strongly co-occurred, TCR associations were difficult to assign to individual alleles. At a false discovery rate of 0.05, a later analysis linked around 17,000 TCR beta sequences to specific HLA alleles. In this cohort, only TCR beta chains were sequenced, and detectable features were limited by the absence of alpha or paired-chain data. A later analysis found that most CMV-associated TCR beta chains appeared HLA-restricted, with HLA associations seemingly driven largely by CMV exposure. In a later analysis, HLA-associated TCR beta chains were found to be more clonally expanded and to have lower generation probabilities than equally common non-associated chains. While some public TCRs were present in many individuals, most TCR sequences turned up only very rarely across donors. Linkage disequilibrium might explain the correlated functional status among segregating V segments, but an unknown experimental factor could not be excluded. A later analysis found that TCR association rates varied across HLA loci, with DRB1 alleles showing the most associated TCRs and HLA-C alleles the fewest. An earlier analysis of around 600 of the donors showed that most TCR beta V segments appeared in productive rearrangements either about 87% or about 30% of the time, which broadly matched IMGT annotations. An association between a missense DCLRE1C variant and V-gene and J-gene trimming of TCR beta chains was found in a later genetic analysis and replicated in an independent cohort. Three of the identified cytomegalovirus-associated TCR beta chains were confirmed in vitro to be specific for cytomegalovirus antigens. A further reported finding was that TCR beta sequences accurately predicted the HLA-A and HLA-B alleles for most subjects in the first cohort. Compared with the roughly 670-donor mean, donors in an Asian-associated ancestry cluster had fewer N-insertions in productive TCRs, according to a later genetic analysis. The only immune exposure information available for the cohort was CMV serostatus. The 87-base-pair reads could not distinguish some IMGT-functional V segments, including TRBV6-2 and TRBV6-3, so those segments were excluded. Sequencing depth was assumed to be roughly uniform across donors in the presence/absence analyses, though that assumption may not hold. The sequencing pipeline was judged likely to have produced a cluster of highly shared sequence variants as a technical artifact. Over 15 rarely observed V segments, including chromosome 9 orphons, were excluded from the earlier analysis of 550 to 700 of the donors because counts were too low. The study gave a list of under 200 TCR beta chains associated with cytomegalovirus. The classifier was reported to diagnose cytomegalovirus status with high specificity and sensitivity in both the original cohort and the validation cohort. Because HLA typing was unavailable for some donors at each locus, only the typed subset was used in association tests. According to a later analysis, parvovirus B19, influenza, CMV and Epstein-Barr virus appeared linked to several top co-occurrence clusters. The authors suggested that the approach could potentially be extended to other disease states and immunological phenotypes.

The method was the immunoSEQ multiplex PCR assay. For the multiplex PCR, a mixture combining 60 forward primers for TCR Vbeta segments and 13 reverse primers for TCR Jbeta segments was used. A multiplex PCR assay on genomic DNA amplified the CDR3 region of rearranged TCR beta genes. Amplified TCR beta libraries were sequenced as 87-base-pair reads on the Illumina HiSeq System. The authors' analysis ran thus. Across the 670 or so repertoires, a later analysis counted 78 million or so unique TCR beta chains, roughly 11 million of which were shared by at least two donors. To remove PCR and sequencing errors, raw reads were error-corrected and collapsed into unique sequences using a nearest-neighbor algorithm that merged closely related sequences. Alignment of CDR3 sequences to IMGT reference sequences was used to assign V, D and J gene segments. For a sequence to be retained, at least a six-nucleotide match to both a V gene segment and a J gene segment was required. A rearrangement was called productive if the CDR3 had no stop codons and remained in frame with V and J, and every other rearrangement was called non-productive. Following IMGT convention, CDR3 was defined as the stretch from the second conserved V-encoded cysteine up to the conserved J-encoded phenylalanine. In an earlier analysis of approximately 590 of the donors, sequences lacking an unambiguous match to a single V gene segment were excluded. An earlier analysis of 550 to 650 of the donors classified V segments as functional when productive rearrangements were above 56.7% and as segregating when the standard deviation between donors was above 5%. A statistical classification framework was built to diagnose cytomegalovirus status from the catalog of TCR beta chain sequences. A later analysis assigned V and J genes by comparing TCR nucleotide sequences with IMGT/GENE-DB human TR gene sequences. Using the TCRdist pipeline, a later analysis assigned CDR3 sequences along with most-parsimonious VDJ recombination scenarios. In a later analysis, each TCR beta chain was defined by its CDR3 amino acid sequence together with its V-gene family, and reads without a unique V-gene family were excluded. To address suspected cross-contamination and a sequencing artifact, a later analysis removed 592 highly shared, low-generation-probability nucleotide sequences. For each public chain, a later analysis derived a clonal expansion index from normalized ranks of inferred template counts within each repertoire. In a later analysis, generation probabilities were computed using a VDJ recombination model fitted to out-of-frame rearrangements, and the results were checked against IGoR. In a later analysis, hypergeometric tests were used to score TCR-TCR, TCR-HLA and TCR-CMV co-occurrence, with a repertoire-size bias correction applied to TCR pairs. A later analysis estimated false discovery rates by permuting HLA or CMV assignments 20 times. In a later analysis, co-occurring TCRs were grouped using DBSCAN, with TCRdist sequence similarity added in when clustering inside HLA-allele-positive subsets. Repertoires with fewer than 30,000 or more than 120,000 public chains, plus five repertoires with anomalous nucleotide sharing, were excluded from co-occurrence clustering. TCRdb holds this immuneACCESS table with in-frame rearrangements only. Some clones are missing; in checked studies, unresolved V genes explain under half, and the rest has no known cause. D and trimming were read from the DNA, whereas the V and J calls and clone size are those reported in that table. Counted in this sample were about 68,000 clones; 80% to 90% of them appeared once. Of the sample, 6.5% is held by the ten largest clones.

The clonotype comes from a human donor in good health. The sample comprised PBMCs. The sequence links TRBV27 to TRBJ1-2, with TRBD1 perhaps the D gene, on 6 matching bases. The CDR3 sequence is CASSSRITSLTGTRNGYTF. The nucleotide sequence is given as TGTGCCAGCAGTTCACGTATTACGTCTTTAACCGGGACAAGGAATGGCTACACCTTC.